Detailed here is one TCR beta chain. There is no known antigen for this receptor. No quality values exist for individual bases; no much larger clone is one base distant. The sample's time point label, in plain terms: late sampling 161 to 241 days after vaccination in three convalescent patients. The convalescent patients' positive SARS-CoV-2 PCR tests fell between March and December 2020, which was before the Alpha, Beta and Delta variants emerged in the United States. Ficoll-Paque Plus gradient centrifugation was used to isolate PBMCs from whole blood, and the isolated PBMCs were then either used fresh or cryopreserved at -140C. These data belong to a study of vaccination and CD4 T cells after COVID-19 (dated by TCRdb to the early 2020s). Regarding the study in general: Convalescent patients had a positive SARS-CoV-2 result on nasal swab PCR, and of these patients, nine had mild disease and one had severe disease. Six males and four females were included in the convalescent cohort, with two Hispanic individuals, seven Caucasians, two Asians and one multiracial person represented. Each participant got two doses of either the Pfizer-BioNTech BNT162b2 vaccine (n=8) or the Moderna mRNA-1273 vaccine (n=2). Post-COVID blood samples were collected from convalescent patients a median of around 96 days after diagnosis, with a range of roughly 30 to 170 days. Post-vaccine blood samples were taken a median of 72 days after the second vaccine dose, with a range of about 13 to 241 days. For a few convalescent patients, samples were collected at an early post-vaccination timepoint (day 14) as well as at a late post-vaccination timepoint (days 161 to 241). In approximately ten COVID-19 convalescent patients and a handful of infection-naive healthy vaccine recipients, the spike-specific CD4+ TCR repertoire before mRNA vaccination was compared with the repertoire after mRNA vaccination. General findings and caveats noted by the study authors: An increase in the median number of SARS-CoV-2-reactive clonotypes from approximately 21 after infection to 38 after vaccination was observed, but the change was not found to be significant. In convalescent patients, a median around 90% of post-vaccine SARS-CoV-2-reactive clones were detected only after vaccination, suggesting vaccine-specific priming. In convalescent patients, nearly all vaccine-specific clones (304 of 307) were found to be mono-reactive for SARS-CoV-2 spike rather than cross-reactive with common cold coronaviruses. The number of convalescent patients in the study was relatively small, and the study did not examine early timepoints following natural infection.

The germline V gene yields SGHVS for CDR1 and FNYEAQ for CDR2. The CDR3 runs 14 residues from the cysteine to the phenylalanine. Kept here is only the CDR3 DNA, which spans 42 bases and is read in frame from base 1. Trimming at the junction amounts to 3 bases on V and 3 bases on J, and the germline ends lie 12 bases apart. Receptor libraries were prepared by PCR. The listed sequencing device is Illumina iSeq 100. The original methods were these. Non-productive sequences were removed, and CDR3s not starting with C, not ending with F or W, or shorter than 7 amino acids were discarded. Using R version 3.6.1, CDR3 homology was evaluated through Levenshtein distances (stringdist) along with unrooted phylogenetic trees (ape). TCRdb passed the public sequencing reads through fastp at Q25 and MiXCR, retaining productive beta sequences. Identical CDR3 protein sequences are pooled into one entry, listed with their most common genes and DNA. The authors' filters were not applied to this entry. For this sample the table gives roughly 30,000 distinct CDR3 sequences, of which 51% were detected only once. More than 5% of the sample goes to the ten largest clones.

This receptor was taken from a human donor who had recovered from COVID-19. The chain is made from TRBV7-6 and TRBJ2-7, with TRBD2 perhaps the D gene, on 5 matching bases. The starting material was CD4+ T cells from blood, obtained about 7 months after SARS-CoV-2 vaccination. The DNA is as follows: TGTGCCAGCAGCTTTAGTCCGGAGGTCTACGAGCAGTACTTC. This sequence encodes CASSFSPEVYEQYF.